What follows are 8 T cell receptor beta chains derived from one specimen sequenced in a study of T cell changes during pregnancy in multiple sclerosis. Data came from immunoSEQ multiplex PCR; TCRdb stores just in-frame clones and leaves some out. The sample carries approximately 60,000 clones, 93% recorded once. This material consisted of CD8+ T cells from peripheral blood mononuclear cells, taken in the second trimester of pregnancy. These receptor sequences come from a female donor with multiple sclerosis, enrolled in a pregnancy study.

The chain links TRBV27 to TRBJ2-2; 7 nucleotides agree with TRBD2. Germline-derived CDR1 and CDR2 are MNHEY and SMNVEV (reference sequence). The CDR3 runs 14 residues. V shed 6 bases and J 4 bases; nucleotides not matched to a gene: 5. CDR3 residues: CASRGSGGTGELFF. For the CDR3, the DNA is TGTGCCAGCAGAGGCTCGGGAGGCACCGGGGAGCTGTTTTTT.

This chain links TRBV29-1 with TRBJ1-2, with 7 nucleotides matching TRBD1. Germline CDR1 is SQVTM and CDR2 is ANQGSEA. This CDR3 contains 14 residues. With 4 bases clipped from V and 4 bases from J, the junction kept 9 bases outside the gene matches. The CDR3 DNA reads TGCAGCGTTGGAACAGGGGACTCGTTCTATGGCTACACCTTC. This sequence encodes CSVGTGDSFYGYTF.

The chain carries TRBV10-3 and TRBJ2-2; 11 nucleotides match TRBD2. The CDR3 has 16 residues. Trimming took 11 bases from V and 1 from J; bases not matched to a gene: 9. The germline V gene has CDR1 ENHRY and CDR2 SYGVKD. CDR3 sequence (DNA): TGTGCCGCCTTACCGACTAGCGGGAAGAACACCGGGGAGCTGTTTTTT. The encoded protein is CAALPTSGKNTGELFF.

The J gene is TRBJ2-1, the V gene TRBV13; D may be TRBD1 (6 bases). The V end was cut by 5 bases, the J end by 6 bases, with 11 bases between. Germline CDR1 is PRHDT and CDR2 is FYEKMQ (reference sequence). The CDR3 length is 13 residues. The chain's CDR3 is CASSRTVGNEQFF. The CDR3 bases are TGTGCCAGCAGCCGGACAGTGGGCAATGAGCAGTTCTTC.

The V and J genes are TRBV27 and TRBJ2-5, with 9 nucleotides matching TRBD1. This CDR3 has 14 amino acids. Losses at the gene ends were 7 bases for V and 4 bases for J; bases not matched to a gene: 7. CDR1 is MNHEY, CDR2 SMNVEV, per germline (reference sequence). The CDR3 nucleotides read TGTGCCAGCAATTCGAGACAGGGGGGAGAGACCCAGTACTTC. Protein sequence: CASNSRQGGETQYF.

In DNA, the CDR3 is TGTGCCAGTAGTATGGGCAGCTCCTACAATGAGCAGTTCTTC. Amino acids: CASSMGSSYNEQFF. This chain links TRBV19 with TRBJ2-1; D gene ambiguous. V lost 3 bases and J lost 0, with 6 bases in between. The CDR3 totals 14 residues. The germline V gene has CDR1 LNHDA and CDR2 SQIVND (reference sequence).

The chain joins TRBV6-5 to TRBJ2-1; maybe TRBD2 (5 bases). Looked up from germline, CDR1 is MNHEY and CDR2 is SVGAGI. With 6 bases removed from V and 9 bases from J, the gap between germline ends came to 15 bases. The length of the CDR3 is 13 residues. CDR3 sequence: CASSLSATGEQFF. Here the CDR3 DNA reads TGTGCCAGCAGCCTTAGCGCGACCGGTGAGCAGTTCTTC.

The V call is TRBV28, the J call TRBJ1-1, with TRBD1 matching 8 bases. The germline CDR1 and CDR2 sequences are MDHEN and SYDVKM. This CDR3 has 13 residues. Trimming cost V 10 bases and J 5 bases; bases outside gene matches: 9. The CDR3, as DNA: TGTGCCACCCAACAGGGGGAGGGTACTGAAGCTTTCTTT. Its translation is CATQQGEGTEAFF. The complete variable domain, with remaining parts taken from reference TRBV28 and TRBJ1-1, reads DVKVTQSSRYLVKRTGEKVFLECVQDMDHENMFWYRQDPGLGLRLIYFSYDVKMKEKGDIPEGYSVSREKKERFSLILESASTNQTSMYLCATQQGEGTEAFFGQGTRLTVV.